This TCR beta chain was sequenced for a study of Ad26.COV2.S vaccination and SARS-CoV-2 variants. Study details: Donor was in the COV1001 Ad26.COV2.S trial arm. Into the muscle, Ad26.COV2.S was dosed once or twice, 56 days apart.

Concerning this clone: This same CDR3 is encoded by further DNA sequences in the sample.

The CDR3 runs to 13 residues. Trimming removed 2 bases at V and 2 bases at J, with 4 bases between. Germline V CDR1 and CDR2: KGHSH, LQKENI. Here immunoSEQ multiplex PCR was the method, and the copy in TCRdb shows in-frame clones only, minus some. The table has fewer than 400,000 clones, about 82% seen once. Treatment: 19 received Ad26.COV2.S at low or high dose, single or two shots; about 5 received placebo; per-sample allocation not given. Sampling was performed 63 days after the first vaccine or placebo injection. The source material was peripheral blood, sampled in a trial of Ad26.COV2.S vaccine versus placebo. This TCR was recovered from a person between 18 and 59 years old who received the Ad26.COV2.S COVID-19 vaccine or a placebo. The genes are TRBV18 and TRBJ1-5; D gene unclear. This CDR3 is CASSPVGNQPQHF. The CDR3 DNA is TGTGCCAGCTCACCAGTGGGCAATCAGCCCCAGCATTTT.